This paragraph covers one T cell receptor (beta chain) sequence. The antigen is undetermined. One end of the junction is discordant with germline, which a read error may explain. This entry is derived from a study of early T cells in non-severe SARS-CoV-2 infection. Study observations and caveats: Matching against VDJdb likely underestimated virus-specific expansions, favoring anti-spike CD8.

This CDR3 spans 15 amino acids. The protocol attached unique molecular identifiers to individual cDNA molecules. A single record per CDR3 protein comes from TCRdb applying MiXCR to the 5' RACE reads. The sample records under 85,000 distinct CDR3 sequences, 9.5% to 15% being singletons. The chain links TRBV12-3 or TRBV12-4 to TRBJ1-2, with D tentatively TRBD1 (6 bases). Sequenced material: whole blood, taken at baseline. The TCR sequence derives from an adult who was a healthcare worker with PCR-confirmed SARS-CoV-2 infection or an uninfected control (not recorded which). The donor label of this sample is uncertain. Written as DNA, the CDR3 is TGCGCTGCGCGCGGGGCGGGGGCGCCCAACTATGGCTACACCTTC. This translates into CAARGAGAPNYGYTF.